This is a list of T cell receptor beta chains from one sample in a study of blood T cells in healthy people across ages. TCRdb re-called the 5' RACE reads with MiXCR, one entry per CDR3 protein. The repertoire holds 780,000 or so distinct CDR3 sequences, with roughly 25% as singletons. In addition, the sample was reused for a study of T cells of mothers and their children.

Sequencing was carried out using blood. The receptors were gathered from a boy between 10 and 17 years old in good health. The CDR3 runs from the conserved cysteine through the conserved F or W. The order of the fields is V gene, CDR3 length, clone size, J gene, D gene, CDR3 DNA, CDR3 protein. A D gene is named only where the DNA matches it firmly. Size is stated for part of the rows, as once, few or many counts, or as a class when the clone is expanded.

v_call: TRBV20-1
cdr3_length: 14
clone_size: few
j_call: TRBJ2-7
d_call: NA
cdr3_nt: TGCAGTGCTCCCCCTCCGGGACTGAGCTACGAGCAGTACTTC
cdr3_aa: CSAPPPGLSYEQYF

v_call: TRBV7-9
cdr3_length: 17
clone_size: few
j_call: TRBJ2-6
d_call: NA
cdr3_nt: TGTGCCAGCAGCTTAGCACACGGAAATTCTGGGGCCAACGTCCTGACTTTC
cdr3_aa: CASSLAHGNSGANVLTF

v_call: TRBV28
cdr3_length: 14
clone_size: NA
j_call: TRBJ2-5
d_call: NA
cdr3_nt: TGTGCCAGCAGTTTACCTAGCAGGCCGGAGACCCAGTACTTC
cdr3_aa: CASSLPSRPETQYF

v_call: TRBV7-8
cdr3_length: 14
clone_size: NA
j_call: TRBJ2-7
d_call: NA
cdr3_nt: TGTGCCAGCAGCTTTGAAGGGGGGGCCTACGAGCAGTACTTC
cdr3_aa: CASSFEGGAYEQYF

v_call: TRBV20-1
cdr3_length: 14
clone_size: NA
j_call: TRBJ2-5
d_call: TRBD2
cdr3_nt: TGCAGTGCCAGAGGACTAGCGGGTCAAGAGACCCAGTACTTC
cdr3_aa: CSARGLAGQETQYF

v_call: TRBV14
cdr3_length: 15
clone_size: NA
j_call: TRBJ2-7
d_call: NA
cdr3_nt: TGTGCCAGCAGCCCCCTCCCCTTGAGCTCCTACGAGCAGTACTTC
cdr3_aa: CASSPLPLSSYEQYF

v_call: TRBV6-1
cdr3_length: 16
clone_size: few
j_call: TRBJ1-4
d_call: NA
cdr3_nt: TGTGCCAGCAGTGAAGCGTCTTACTCAACTAATGAAAAACTGTTTTTT
cdr3_aa: CASSEASYSTNEKLFF

v_call: TRBV4-3
cdr3_length: 17
clone_size: NA
j_call: TRBJ2-1
d_call: NA
cdr3_nt: TGCGCCAGCAGCCAAGACGGGCCACTGAGCTCCTACAATGAGCAGTTCTTC
cdr3_aa: CASSQDGPLSSYNEQFF

v_call: TRBV4-3
cdr3_length: 16
clone_size: few
j_call: TRBJ1-3
d_call: TRBD1
cdr3_nt: TGCGCCAGCAGCCAAGATTCAGGGGGCCCTGGAAACACCATATATTTT
cdr3_aa: CASSQDSGGPGNTIYF

v_call: TRBV12-3/TRBV12-4
cdr3_length: 13
clone_size: many
j_call: TRBJ1-2
d_call: NA
cdr3_nt: TGTGCCAGCAGCCCGGTCCCGAGCTATGGCTACACCTTC
cdr3_aa: CASSPVPSYGYTF

v_call: TRBV29-1
cdr3_length: 13
clone_size: few
j_call: TRBJ2-5
d_call: NA
cdr3_nt: TGCAGCTATGATTTGGTGTCGGGGGAGACCCAGTACTTC
cdr3_aa: CSYDLVSGETQYF

v_call: TRBV7-9
cdr3_length: 12
clone_size: few
j_call: TRBJ2-3
d_call: NA
cdr3_nt: TGTGCCTGCAGCGTAGGCCGAGATACGCAGTATTTT
cdr3_aa: CACSVGRDTQYF

v_call: TRBV20-1
cdr3_length: 13
clone_size: NA
j_call: TRBJ2-7
d_call: NA
cdr3_nt: TGCAGTGCTCCAGGGTTATCCTCCTACGAGCAGTACTTC
cdr3_aa: CSAPGLSSYEQYF

v_call: TRBV20-1
cdr3_length: 13
clone_size: NA
j_call: TRBJ2-7
d_call: NA
cdr3_nt: TGCAGTGCCCCTCGCGGGGTGAGCTACGAGCAGTACTTC
cdr3_aa: CSAPRGVSYEQYF

v_call: TRBV15
cdr3_length: 15
clone_size: few
j_call: TRBJ1-5
d_call: TRBD1
cdr3_nt: TGTGCCACCAGCTCGGGACAGGGGGCAAGTCAGCCCCAGCATTTT
cdr3_aa: CATSSGQGASQPQHF

v_call: TRBV7-3
cdr3_length: 16
clone_size: NA
j_call: TRBJ2-3
d_call: TRBD2
cdr3_nt: TGTGCCAGCAGCCCATTGGGACTAGCGGGAGGAGATACGCAGTATTTT
cdr3_aa: CASSPLGLAGGDTQYF

v_call: TRBV10-3
cdr3_length: 14
clone_size: NA
j_call: TRBJ2-3
d_call: NA
cdr3_nt: TGTGCCATCAGTGGATCGGCAGGGGCAGATACGCAGTATTTT
cdr3_aa: CAISGSAGADTQYF

v_call: TRBV27
cdr3_length: 16
clone_size: NA
j_call: TRBJ2-7
d_call: TRBD1
cdr3_nt: TGTGCCAGCAGTTACACCGGACAGGGGGCGACCTACGAGCAGTACTTC
cdr3_aa: CASSYTGQGATYEQYF

v_call: TRBV9
cdr3_length: 14
clone_size: few
j_call: TRBJ2-3
d_call: TRBD2
cdr3_nt: TGTGCCAGCACGCTAGCGGGGGCCCCAAATACGCAGTATTTT
cdr3_aa: CASTLAGAPNTQYF

v_call: TRBV4-3
cdr3_length: 14
clone_size: NA
j_call: TRBJ2-5
d_call: NA
cdr3_nt: TGCGCCAGCAGCCAAGACAGGGTTTTAGAGACCCAGTACTTC
cdr3_aa: CASSQDRVLETQYF

v_call: TRBV6-1
cdr3_length: 18
clone_size: NA
j_call: TRBJ2-7
d_call: TRBD2
cdr3_nt: TGTGCCAGCAGCGAGCCGGGACTAGCGGGACGCACATCCTACGAGCAGTACTTC
cdr3_aa: CASSEPGLAGRTSYEQYF

v_call: TRBV11-2
cdr3_length: 11
clone_size: few
j_call: TRBJ2-1
d_call: NA
cdr3_nt: TGTGCCAGCAGCTTATACGGGTCCCCCTCCTTC
cdr3_aa: CASSLYGSPSF

v_call: TRBV5-1
cdr3_length: 12
clone_size: NA
j_call: TRBJ2-5
d_call: NA
cdr3_nt: TGCGCCAGCAAGGGCAATCAAGAGACCCAGTACTTC
cdr3_aa: CASKGNQETQYF

v_call: TRBV10-3
cdr3_length: 15
clone_size: few
j_call: TRBJ1-3
d_call: NA
cdr3_nt: TGTGCCATCAGTGGAGGAGGTCACTCTGGAAACACCATATATTTT
cdr3_aa: CAISGGGHSGNTIYF

v_call: TRBV7-9
cdr3_length: 14
clone_size: NA
j_call: TRBJ1-2
d_call: NA
cdr3_nt: TGTGCCAGCAGTAAGACAGTATCTAACTATGGCTACACCTTC
cdr3_aa: CASSKTVSNYGYTF

v_call: TRBV15
cdr3_length: 14
clone_size: few
j_call: TRBJ1-4
d_call: NA
cdr3_nt: TGTGCCACCAGCGAGGCGGACAGAGATGAAAAACCGTTTTTT
cdr3_aa: CATSEADRDEKPFF

v_call: TRBV15
cdr3_length: 13
clone_size: few
j_call: TRBJ2-1
d_call: NA
cdr3_nt: TGTGCCACCAGCAGAGATCCGTACAATGAGCAGTTCTTC
cdr3_aa: CATSRDPYNEQFF

v_call: TRBV29-1
cdr3_length: 13
clone_size: NA
j_call: TRBJ2-5
d_call: NA
cdr3_nt: TGCAGCGCTCCGGACAGTCTCGGGGAGACCCAGTACTTC
cdr3_aa: CSAPDSLGETQYF

v_call: TRBV4-1
cdr3_length: 15
clone_size: NA
j_call: TRBJ2-7
d_call: TRBD1
cdr3_nt: TGCGCCAGCAGCCAAGGGTTACAGGGGGGCTACGAGCAGTACTTC
cdr3_aa: CASSQGLQGGYEQYF

v_call: TRBV9
cdr3_length: 14
clone_size: few
j_call: TRBJ1-1
d_call: TRBD1
cdr3_nt: TGTGCCAGCAGCGTCCTGACAGGGGGCACTGAAGCTTTCTTT
cdr3_aa: CASSVLTGGTEAFF

v_call: TRBV28
cdr3_length: 14
clone_size: NA
j_call: TRBJ1-5
d_call: TRBD1
cdr3_nt: TGTGCCAGCAGTTGGACAGGGAATGGTCAGCCCCAGCATTTT
cdr3_aa: CASSWTGNGQPQHF

v_call: TRBV28
cdr3_length: 13
clone_size: NA
j_call: TRBJ2-5
d_call: NA
cdr3_nt: TGTGCCAGCAGTTTGGTGTGGGAAGAGACCCAGTACTTC
cdr3_aa: CASSLVWEETQYF

v_call: TRBV14
cdr3_length: 15
clone_size: NA
j_call: TRBJ2-5
d_call: NA
cdr3_nt: TGTGCCAGCAGCCAAGATGGGCTCCAAGGAGAGACCCAGTACTTC
cdr3_aa: CASSQDGLQGETQYF

v_call: TRBV18
cdr3_length: 13
clone_size: NA
j_call: TRBJ1-6
d_call: TRBD1
cdr3_nt: TGTGCCAGCTCGTCAACAGGGGATTCACCCCTCCACTTT
cdr3_aa: CASSSTGDSPLHF

v_call: TRBV7-9
cdr3_length: 14
clone_size: NA
j_call: TRBJ2-3
d_call: NA
cdr3_nt: TGTGCCAGCAGCGACCGGGACGCCCCGAGCACGCAGTATTTT
cdr3_aa: CASSDRDAPSTQYF

v_call: TRBV11-2
cdr3_length: 16
clone_size: NA
j_call: TRBJ2-7
d_call: TRBD2
cdr3_nt: TGTGCCAGCAGCTTAATAGCGGGAACGAGCTCCTACGAGCAGTACTTC
cdr3_aa: CASSLIAGTSSYEQYF

v_call: TRBV2
cdr3_length: 13
clone_size: few
j_call: TRBJ2-5
d_call: TRBD2
cdr3_nt: TGTGCCAGCAGCAACGGACTAGCGGGGGAGCAGTACTTC
cdr3_aa: CASSNGLAGEQYF

v_call: TRBV12-3/TRBV12-4
cdr3_length: 15
clone_size: few
j_call: TRBJ1-6
d_call: NA
cdr3_nt: TGTGCCAGCAGTTTCTCGCCTCCCTATAATTCACCCCTCCACTTT
cdr3_aa: CASSFSPPYNSPLHF

v_call: TRBV14
cdr3_length: 15
clone_size: NA
j_call: TRBJ2-7
d_call: TRBD1
cdr3_nt: TGTGCCAGCAGCCAACCCGACAGGGGGGAGTACGAGCAGTACTTC
cdr3_aa: CASSQPDRGEYEQYF

v_call: TRBV9
cdr3_length: 16
clone_size: NA
j_call: TRBJ2-3
d_call: NA
cdr3_nt: TGTGCCAGCAGCGTAGAACAGGGTTGGAGCACAGATACGCAGTATTTT
cdr3_aa: CASSVEQGWSTDTQYF

v_call: TRBV4-3
cdr3_length: 16
clone_size: NA
j_call: TRBJ2-3
d_call: TRBD1
cdr3_nt: TGCGCCAGCAGCCGGCTCCTCGGACAGGGGGCAGATACGCAGTATTTT
cdr3_aa: CASSRLLGQGADTQYF

v_call: TRBV21-1
cdr3_length: 19
clone_size: NA
j_call: TRBJ2-4
d_call: NA
cdr3_nt: TGTGCCAGCAGCAAAGTGCGGGGGGCGACCCTCCTAGCCAAAAACATTCAGTACTTC
cdr3_aa: CASSKVRGATLLAKNIQYF

v_call: TRBV28
cdr3_length: 11
clone_size: many
j_call: TRBJ1-1
d_call: NA
cdr3_nt: TGTGCCAGTTTTAGGGGCGCTGAAGCTTTCTTT
cdr3_aa: CASFRGAEAFF

v_call: TRBV7-2
cdr3_length: 16
clone_size: NA
j_call: TRBJ2-7
d_call: NA
cdr3_nt: TGTGCCAGCAGCTTAGATGTGCTCGGTCCGACCTACGAGCAGTACTTC
cdr3_aa: CASSLDVLGPTYEQYF

v_call: TRBV7-9
cdr3_length: 17
clone_size: NA
j_call: TRBJ2-1
d_call: TRBD2
cdr3_nt: TGTGCCAGCAGCGAATCAAGTGGGCTAGCGGGAGGGCCAGGGCAGTTCTTC
cdr3_aa: CASSESSGLAGGPGQFF

v_call: TRBV20-1
cdr3_length: 14
clone_size: NA
j_call: TRBJ2-7
d_call: NA
cdr3_nt: TGCAGTGCTAGAGAGGCAGGGTCCCCCTACGAGCAGTACTTC
cdr3_aa: CSAREAGSPYEQYF

v_call: TRBV7-9
cdr3_length: 18
clone_size: NA
j_call: TRBJ2-5
d_call: TRBD2
cdr3_nt: TGTGCCAGCAGCCCCCTGGTGGTCAGCGGGAGGGGGCAAGAGACCCAGTACTTC
cdr3_aa: CASSPLVVSGRGQETQYF

v_call: TRBV7-9
cdr3_length: 16
clone_size: NA
j_call: TRBJ1-3
d_call: NA
cdr3_nt: TGTGCCAGCAGCTTAGTGGGCCGGGACTCTGGAAACACCATATATTTT
cdr3_aa: CASSLVGRDSGNTIYF

v_call: TRBV29-1
cdr3_length: 13
clone_size: few
j_call: TRBJ1-2
d_call: NA
cdr3_nt: TGCAGCGTCGGACCAGGGGCTGACAATGGCTACACCTTC
cdr3_aa: CSVGPGADNGYTF

v_call: TRBV20-1
cdr3_length: 13
clone_size: NA
j_call: TRBJ1-4
d_call: TRBD1
cdr3_nt: TGCAGTGCTCCCGGGACAGGGTATAAAAAACTGTTTTTT
cdr3_aa: CSAPGTGYKKLFF

v_call: TRBV7-9
cdr3_length: 14
clone_size: few
j_call: TRBJ2-1
d_call: TRBD1
cdr3_nt: TGTGCCAGCAGCTCCCAACAGGGGGGCGATGAGCAGTTCTTC
cdr3_aa: CASSSQQGGDEQFF

v_call: TRBV4-1
cdr3_length: 17
clone_size: few
j_call: TRBJ1-6
d_call: NA
cdr3_nt: TGCGCCAGCAGCCAAGATAGTCCCACGGCCATGAGGAGGCCCCTCCACTTT
cdr3_aa: CASSQDSPTAMRRPLHF

v_call: TRBV7-3
cdr3_length: 14
clone_size: many
j_call: TRBJ2-5
d_call: TRBD1
cdr3_nt: TGTGCCAGCAGCTTAAACAGGGGTGGAGAGACCCAGTACTTC
cdr3_aa: CASSLNRGGETQYF